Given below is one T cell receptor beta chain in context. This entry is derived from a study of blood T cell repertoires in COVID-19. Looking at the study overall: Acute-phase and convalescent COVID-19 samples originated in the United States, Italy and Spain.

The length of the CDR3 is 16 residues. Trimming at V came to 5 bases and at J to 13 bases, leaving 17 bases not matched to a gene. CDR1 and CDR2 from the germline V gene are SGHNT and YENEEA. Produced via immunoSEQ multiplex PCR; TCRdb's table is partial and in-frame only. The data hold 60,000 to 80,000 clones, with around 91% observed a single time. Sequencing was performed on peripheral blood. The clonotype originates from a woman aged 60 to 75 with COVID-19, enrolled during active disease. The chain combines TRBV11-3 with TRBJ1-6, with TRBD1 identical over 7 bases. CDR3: CASSPRQGTGDGPLHF. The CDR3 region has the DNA TGTGCCAGCAGCCCCCGACAGGGAACGGGCGACGGGCCCCTCCACTTT.